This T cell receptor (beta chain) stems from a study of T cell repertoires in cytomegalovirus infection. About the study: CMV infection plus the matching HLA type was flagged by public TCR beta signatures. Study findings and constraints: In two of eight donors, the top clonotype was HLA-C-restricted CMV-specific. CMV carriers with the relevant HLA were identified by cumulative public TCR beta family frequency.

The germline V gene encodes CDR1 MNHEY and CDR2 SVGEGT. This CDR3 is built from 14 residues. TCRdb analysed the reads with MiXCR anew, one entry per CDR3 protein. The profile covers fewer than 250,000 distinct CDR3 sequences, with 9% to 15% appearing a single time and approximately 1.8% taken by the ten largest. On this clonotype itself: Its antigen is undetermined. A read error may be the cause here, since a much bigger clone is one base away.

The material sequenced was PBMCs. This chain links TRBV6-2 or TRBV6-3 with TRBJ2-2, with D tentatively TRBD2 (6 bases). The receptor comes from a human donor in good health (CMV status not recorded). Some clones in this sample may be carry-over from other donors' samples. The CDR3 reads CASGKEGITGGLFF. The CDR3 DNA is TGTGCCAGCGGAAAGGAGGGGATCACCGGGGGGCTGTTTTTT.